This TCR beta chain was profiled in a study of blood T cell repertoires in COVID-19. As for the study in general: Both acute and convalescent COVID-19 samples were obtained from the United States, Italy and Spain. T cells, B-cell-depleted T cells, or PBMCs provided the cDNA or gDNA that served as material.

Per the original methods: Estimation of nucleated cell counts was performed using reference gene primer amplification. Here immunoSEQ multiplex PCR was the method, and the copy in TCRdb shows in-frame clones only, minus some. V, J and clone size reflect that table, while D and trimming were determined from the DNA. The sample lists approximately 150,000 clones; roughly four fifths were seen once. V lost 3 bases, J lost 7 bases, and 18 bases lay in between. CDR1 is SGHTA, CDR2 FQGNSA, per germline. The CDR3 runs 15 residues. Sequenced sample: peripheral blood. The TCR originated in a human donor in a cohort sampled during active COVID-19. V is TRBV7-2 and J is TRBJ1-1; tentatively, D is TRBD1 (6 bases). CDR3 sequence: CASSLNTGPSGEAFF. Written as DNA, the CDR3 is TGTGCCAGCAGCTTGAACACAGGGCCGAGCGGTGAAGCTTTCTTT.